The 3 T cell receptor beta chains reported below all come from one sample, sequenced in a study of naive and memory T cell subsets (dated 2017 in TCRdb). General conclusions and limits of the study: A few larger clonotypes were found in naive repertoires, especially CD8, and these larger clonotypes were possibly memory cells re-expressing CD45RA.

The antigens these receptors bind are not known. To prepare the library, UMI-ligation and nested PCR was applied. The data were produced on an Illumina MiSeq. To cover both TRBC1 and TRBC2, the beta constant-region primer consisted of an equimolar mix of two oligonucleotides. The ligated cDNA went through four rounds of PCR with nested alpha and beta constant-region primers together with the SP2 primer. TCRdb took the public reads, trimmed them with fastp at Q25, ran MiXCR for clone calling and kept in-frame beta chains. Merged by CDR3 protein, the rows form single entries marked with the most common genes and DNA. Present in this sample are roughly 99,000 distinct CDR3 sequences, 11% of which were seen just once. The ten largest account for more than 0.11% of the sample. The sample comprised naive CD4+ T cells from blood. What the cell subset or site label conveys for this sample: naive T cells, CD45RA high CD27+. The receptor set was obtained from a human donor in good health.

This clonotype was observed at least ten times. The chain couples TRBV29-1 to TRBJ2-1; D may be TRBD2 (6 bases). Per the germline V gene, CDR1 is SQVTM and CDR2 is ANQGSEA. The CDR3 contains 13 residues. V was trimmed by 6 bases and J by 9 bases, leaving 18 bases between them. Written as DNA, the CDR3 is TGCAGCGTCGGAGGGTTTGTGGCAACTGAGCAGTTCTTC. It codes for CSVGGFVATEQFF.

This clonotype appeared a few times. In nucleotides, the CDR3 is TGTGCCAGCTCACCATGGGGGAACACTGAAGCTTTCTTT. Encoded protein: CASSPWGNTEAFF. This chain links TRBV18 with TRBJ1-1; D not certain. The CDR3 contains 13 residues. V was shortened by 2 bases and J by 1 base, with 5 bases between the two germline ends. Germline V CDR1 and CDR2: KGHSH, LQKENI.

This clonotype was counted between two and nine times. V usage is TRBV15 and J usage is TRBJ2-5, with 9 bases aligning to TRBD2. In germline, CDR1 is LNHNV, CDR2 YYDKDF (reference sequence). J gave up 5 bases and V 3 bases, and 7 bases lay outside the gene matches. CDR3 length: 15 residues. The CDR3 sequence is CATSRVAGVSETQYF. In DNA form, the CDR3 reads TGTGCCACCAGCAGGGTAGCGGGAGTTAGTGAGACCCAGTACTTC.